This is a list of T cell receptor beta chains from one sample in a study of T cells in Graves' hyperthyroidism and ophthalmopathy. MiXCR, applied by TCRdb to the multiplex PCR reads, yields one record per CDR3 protein. In the table there are around 400,000 distinct CDR3 sequences, over 12% of which are singletons. Source material: blood. The source of these receptors is a woman aged 55-69 years with Graves' ophthalmopathy. The CDR3 runs from the conserved cysteine through the conserved F or W. A D gene is named only where the DNA matches it firmly. For some rows the clone size is stated as once, few or many, or as a class when expanded; others skip it.

clone size	D gene	J gene	V gene	CDR3 protein	CDR3 DNA
NA	NA	TRBJ2-5	TRBV5-5	CASSKSGETQYF	TGTGCCAGCAGCAAAAGTGGAGAGACCCAGTACTTC
NA	NA	TRBJ2-1	TRBV4-1	CASSLGGVGQSSYNEQFF	TGCGCCAGCAGCCTGGGGGGTGTGGGCCAGAGCTCCTACAATGAGCAGTTCTTC
many	NA	TRBJ2-1	TRBV11-2	CASRLVGANNEQFF	TGTGCCAGCCGGCTGGTAGGGGCCAACAATGAGCAGTTCTTC
NA	TRBD2	TRBJ2-3	TRBV11-3	CASSSTSGREMGTDTQYF	TGTGCCAGCAGCTCGACTAGCGGGAGGGAGATGGGCACAGATACGCAGTATTTT
NA	NA	TRBJ2-3	TRBV5-4	CASSYSSWKDTQYF	TGTGCCAGCAGCTATTCTTCTTGGAAAGATACGCAGTATTTT
few	NA	TRBJ2-1	TRBV7-9	CASSLMWTSAYNEQFF	TGTGCCAGCAGCTTAATGTGGACAAGTGCCTACAATGAGCAGTTCTTC
many	NA	TRBJ2-1	TRBV12-3/TRBV12-4	CASRPTGDRYSEQFF	TGTGCCAGCAGGCCAACCGGTGACAGGTACAGTGAGCAGTTCTTC
NA	NA	TRBJ1-1	TRBV11-2	CTSSYGSTEAFF	TGTACCAGCAGCTACGGGAGCACTGAAGCTTTCTTT
many	TRBD2	TRBJ2-7	TRBV7-2	CASSPSNKPSGGYEQYF	TGTGCCAGCAGTCCATCGAATAAACCTAGCGGCGGCTACGAGCAGTACTTC
many	TRBD2	TRBJ2-1	TRBV7-9	CASSPSGSSYNEQFF	TGTGCCAGCAGCCCTAGCGGGAGCTCCTACAATGAGCAGTTCTTC
many	NA	TRBJ2-1	TRBV5-1	CASSLTDRSDEQFF	TGCGCCAGCAGCCTCACGGACCGGAGTGATGAGCAGTTCTTC
few	NA	TRBJ2-1	TRBV5-1	CASSWRERDEQFF	TGCGCCAGCAGCTGGAGGGAGAGGGATGAGCAGTTCTTC
NA	NA	TRBJ1-4	TRBV2	CASSVRGGTNEKLFF	TGTGCCAGCAGCGTCCGGGGTGGAACTAATGAAAAACTGTTTTTT
many	TRBD2	TRBJ2-7	TRBV11-2	CASSRTGTSANYEQYF	TGTGCCAGCAGCCGAACCGGGACTAGCGCCAACTACGAGCAGTACTTC
NA	TRBD1	TRBJ2-7	TRBV2	CASSLDRGPFGPTSGAYEQYF	TGTGCCAGCTCTCTGGACAGGGGGCCGTTCGGGCCCACATCCGGGGCCTACGAGCAGTACTTC
many	NA	TRBJ1-4	TRBV15	CATSPAWGRREKLFF	TGTGCCACCAGCCCCGCGTGGGGGAGGAGGGAAAAACTGTTTTTT
few	TRBD2	TRBJ2-1	TRBV20-1	CSGGTSGRGNEQFF	TGCAGTGGGGGGACTAGCGGGAGGGGCAATGAGCAGTTCTTC
many	NA	TRBJ1-1	TRBV6-1	CASSEASHVTEAFF	TGTGCCAGCAGTGAAGCCTCCCACGTCACTGAAGCTTTCTTT
NA	NA	TRBJ2-7	TRBV20-1	CPRGAAYEQYF	TGCCCAAGGGGGGCCGCCTACGAGCAGTACTTC
many	NA	TRBJ1-1	TRBV2	CASSEEIVRPEAFF	TGTGCCAGCAGTGAAGAAATAGTCAGACCTGAAGCTTTCTTT
few	NA	TRBJ1-1	TRBV2	CASSRIPEAFF	TGTGCCAGCAGCCGAATCCCTGAAGCTTTCTTT
many	NA	TRBJ2-3	TRBV5-1	CASSFQSTDTQYF	TGCGCCAGCAGCTTTCAGAGCACAGATACGCAGTATTTT
NA	TRBD2	TRBJ2-1	TRBV5-6	CASSLSYPALAGTHEQFF	TGTGCCAGCAGCTTAAGTTACCCAGCGCTAGCGGGTACCCATGAGCAGTTCTTC
many	NA	TRBJ2-1	TRBV4-1	CASSQVLGTGEQFF	TGCGCCAGCAGCCAAGTGCTAGGGACGGGTGAGCAGTTCTTC
few	NA	TRBJ2-5	TRBV7-2	CASSLDAGRETQYF	TGTGCCAGCAGCTTAGATGCAGGGAGGGAGACCCAGTACTTC
many	NA	TRBJ2-3	TRBV2	CASSERWGSPDTQYF	TGTGCCAGCAGTGAACGGTGGGGGAGCCCAGATACGCAGTATTTT
many	NA	TRBJ2-3	TRBV20-1	CSASAADRTDTQYF	TGCAGTGCTAGTGCGGCAGATCGAACTGATACGCAGTATTTT
many	NA	TRBJ2-1	TRBV11-2	CASSLPRSSRNEQFF	TGTGCCAGCAGCTTACCCCGGAGTAGCAGGAATGAGCAGTTCTTC
many	TRBD2	TRBJ2-3	TRBV30	CAWSLTGGGTDTQYF	TGTGCCTGGAGTCTAACGGGAGGTGGCACAGATACGCAGTATTTT
NA	NA	TRBJ2-7	TRBV20-1	CSARVDPNPQRSSYEQYF	TGCAGTGCCAGGGTCGACCCGAACCCACAAAGGAGCTCCTACGAGCAGTACTTC
few	NA	TRBJ1-5	TRBV5-1	CASSLEGRQPQHF	TGCGCCAGCAGCTTGGAAGGCAGACAGCCCCAGCATTTT
NA	TRBD2	TRBJ2-2	TRBV2	CASSATSGSSGTGELFF	TGTGCCAGCAGTGCGACTAGCGGGAGTTCCGGTACCGGGGAGCTGTTTTTT
NA	NA	TRBJ2-1	TRBV7-2	CASSRPRGSYNEQFF	TGTGCCAGCAGCCGACCCAGGGGTTCCTACAATGAGCAGTTCTTC
NA	NA	TRBJ2-5	TRBV20-1	CSARDVLVVRVQETQYF	TGCAGTGCTAGAGATGTGTTAGTAGTGAGGGTCCAAGAGACCCAGTACTTC
many	NA	TRBJ2-2	TRBV5-1	CASSLGPEGIHGELFF	TGCGCCAGCAGCTTGGGCCCCGAGGGAATCCACGGGGAGCTGTTTTTT
few	NA	TRBJ1-2	TRBV12-3/TRBV12-4	CASSLAQTLYGYTF	TGTGCCAGCAGTTTAGCGCAGACTCTCTATGGCTACACCTTC
many	TRBD1	TRBJ2-1	TRBV5-1	CASSLAFLQGAVNEQFF	TGCGCCAGCAGCTTGGCCTTTCTTCAGGGGGCAGTGAATGAGCAGTTCTTC
NA	TRBD1	TRBJ1-1	TRBV15	CATSPRPGTGAEAFF	TGTGCCACCAGCCCGCGGCCAGGGACAGGGGCTGAAGCTTTCTTT
many	TRBD1	TRBJ2-1	TRBV18	CASSPDRGQYNEQFF	TGTGCCAGCTCACCCGACAGGGGGCAGTACAATGAGCAGTTCTTC
many	NA	TRBJ1-2	TRBV3-1	CASSQEGIGSYGYTF	TGTGCCAGCAGCCAAGAGGGGATCGGGAGCTATGGCTACACCTTC
many	NA	TRBJ2-7	TRBV6-2/TRBV6-3	CASSYQWSPYEQYF	TGTGCCAGCAGTTATCAGTGGAGCCCCTACGAGCAGTACTTC
NA	TRBD2	TRBJ2-2	TRBV20-1	CSAKSASGSWDTGELFF	TGCAGTGCCAAGAGCGCTAGCGGGAGTTGGGACACCGGGGAGCTGTTTTTT
few	TRBD1	TRBJ2-1	TRBV24-1	CATSKGARNEQFF	TGTGCCACCAGTAAGGGGGCCCGCAATGAGCAGTTCTTC
many	NA	TRBJ2-5	TRBV20-1	CSARDPKRWGETQYF	TGCAGTGCTAGAGATCCCAAGAGGTGGGGGGAGACCCAGTACTTC
NA	NA	TRBJ2-7	TRBV19	CASSIKWDRLPYEQYF	TGTGCCAGTAGTATAAAGTGGGACCGCCTTCCCTACGAGCAGTACTTC
NA	NA	TRBJ2-5	TRBV24-1	CATSDSSKGFGTQYF	TGTGCCACCAGTGATTCAAGCAAGGGGTTTGGGACCCAGTACTTC